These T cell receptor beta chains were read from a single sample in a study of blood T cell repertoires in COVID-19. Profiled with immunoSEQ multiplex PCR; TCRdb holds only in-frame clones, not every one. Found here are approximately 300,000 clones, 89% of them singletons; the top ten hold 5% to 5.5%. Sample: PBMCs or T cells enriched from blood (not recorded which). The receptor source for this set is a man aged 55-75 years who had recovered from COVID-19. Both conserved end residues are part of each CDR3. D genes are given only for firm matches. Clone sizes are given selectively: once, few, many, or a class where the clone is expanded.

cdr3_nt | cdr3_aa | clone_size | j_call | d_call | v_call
TGTGCCAGCTCACCCCGGGGCGGGACAGGGGGCGCCGAGCAGTACTTC | CASSPRGGTGGAEQYF | NA | TRBJ2-7 | TRBD1 | TRBV18
TGTGCCAGCTCACCTGAAGCAGGGGTTGGGACCCAGTACTTC | CASSPEAGVGTQYF | NA | TRBJ2-5 | NA | TRBV18
TGTGCCAGCAGCTTTTCTTCGGTCGAAGAGCAGTACTTC | CASSFSSVEEQYF | NA | TRBJ2-7 | NA | TRBV7-2
TGCGCCAGCAGCTTGAGCGGGGGGACCATCAATGAGCAGTTCTTC | CASSLSGGTINEQFF | NA | TRBJ2-1 | TRBD2 | TRBV5-1
TGTGCCAGCAGCGAAGACGTGACTAGTAATAGGGCCGGGGAGCTGTTTTTT | CASSEDVTSNRAGELFF | NA | TRBJ2-2 | NA | TRBV9
TGTGCCAGTGGCAGAGCGCGGGGTGGTAATACCTACGAGCAGTACTTC | CASGRARGGNTYEQYF | NA | TRBJ2-7 | NA | TRBV27
TGTGCCAGTAGGAGGGGGGGGACGCTAAGTATAAACTATGGCTACACCTTC | CASRRGGTLSINYGYTF | NA | TRBJ1-2 | NA | TRBV19
TGTGCCAGCAGCTTAGGGGGGGAGAATTCCTACGAGCAGTACTTC | CASSLGGENSYEQYF | NA | TRBJ2-7 | NA | TRBV7-2
TGTGCCAGCAGCTCCCTTCTCCGGGTGGGAGGGCTGAGTGAGCAGTTCTTC | CASSSLLRVGGLSEQFF | NA | TRBJ2-1 | TRBD2 | TRBV11-3
TGCAGCGTTGAGGGGACAAGATACGAGCAGTACTTC | CSVEGTRYEQYF | NA | TRBJ2-7 | NA | TRBV29-1
TGTGCCACCAGTGCGGCAGGGGCCGAGGGCACTGAAGCTTTCTTT | CATSAAGAEGTEAFF | few | TRBJ1-1 | NA | TRBV24-1
TGTGCCAGCGCACCGGGACAGGGGCCCGAAAAACTGTTTTTT | CASAPGQGPEKLFF | NA | TRBJ1-4 | TRBD1 | TRBV28
TGTGCCACCAGTGAACCTAGTGTACAGGAGAACACCGGGGAGCTGTTTTTT | CATSEPSVQENTGELFF | NA | TRBJ2-2 | NA | TRBV24-1
TGTGCCAGCAGCTTTCCCCGGGCGGGCACTGAAGCTTTCTTT | CASSFPRAGTEAFF | NA | TRBJ1-1 | NA | TRBV7-8
TGTGCCAGCAGTTTATACTATTCAGGGGATAGCAATCAGCCCCAGCATTTT | CASSLYYSGDSNQPQHF | NA | TRBJ1-5 | NA | TRBV27
TGTGCCAGCAGTTTAGGTGGCTCGAGCTACACCTTC | CASSLGGSSYTF | NA | TRBJ1-2 | NA | TRBV28
TGTGCCAGCAGCTTAAGACAGGGATATAGCGGGGGAATCTACGAGCAGTACTTC | CASSLRQGYSGGIYEQYF | NA | TRBJ2-7 | TRBD2 | TRBV7-2
TGTGCCAGCACGTCCGCTTTCGGTAACTATGGCTACACCTTC | CASTSAFGNYGYTF | NA | TRBJ1-2 | NA | TRBV6-5
TGTGCCAGCAGTCTCGGACTAGCGGGAACTTACAATGAGCAGTTCTTC | CASSLGLAGTYNEQFF | NA | TRBJ2-1 | TRBD2 | TRBV7-9
TGTGCCAGCAGCGTAGCTAGCGGAGGGGATACGCAGTATTTT | CASSVASGGDTQYF | NA | TRBJ2-3 | TRBD2 | TRBV9
TGTGCCAGCAGTGAGGCGGGACAGGGGAACACTGAAGCTTTCTTT | CASSEAGQGNTEAFF | NA | TRBJ1-1 | TRBD1 | TRBV6-1
TGTGCCAGCAGTTGGCTAGCGGCCCGACGGGGTGAGCAGTTCTTC | CASSWLAARRGEQFF | NA | TRBJ2-1 | TRBD2 | TRBV28
TGTGCTAGTGCCATCCACACCGGGGAGCTGTTTTTT | CASAIHTGELFF | once | TRBJ2-2 | NA | TRBV12-5
TGTGCCAGCAGTATATACAGGGGGCAGCAGTACGAGCAGTACTTC | CASSIYRGQQYEQYF | NA | TRBJ2-7 | TRBD1 | TRBV6-5
TGTGCCAGCTCACCATTGGGGACTATCGGGGACACTGAAGCTTTCTTT | CASSPLGTIGDTEAFF | NA | TRBJ1-1 | NA | TRBV18
TGTGCCAGCAGTGTAGCGGGGGGAAACTACAATGAGCAGTTCTTC | CASSVAGGNYNEQFF | NA | TRBJ2-1 | TRBD2 | TRBV6-1
TGTGCCAGCAGCGTAGCTACTTCGTCTAGCGGGAGCTCCTACGAGCAGTACTTC | CASSVATSSSGSSYEQYF | NA | TRBJ2-7 | TRBD2 | TRBV9
TGTGCCAGCAGTTACTCACGGACAGGGGGCGGTGGCCGTCAGCCCCAGCATTTT | CASSYSRTGGGGRQPQHF | NA | TRBJ1-5 | TRBD1 | TRBV6-2/TRBV6-3
TGTGCCAGCAGTTTACAGGAAAGCTCCTACAATGAGCAGTTCTTC | CASSLQESSYNEQFF | NA | TRBJ2-1 | NA | TRBV6-4
TGTGCCAGCAGCTCACGGGGCCAGGGGGCCACCGGGGAGCTGTTTTTT | CASSSRGQGATGELFF | NA | TRBJ2-2 | TRBD1 | TRBV5-4
TGTGCCAGCAGCGTGGCAGGGGAAACTAATGAAAAACTGTTTTTT | CASSVAGETNEKLFF | NA | TRBJ1-4 | NA | TRBV9
TGTGCCAGCAGCCAAGATCCGCTGACAGCGGGCTACAATGAGCAGTTCTTC | CASSQDPLTAGYNEQFF | NA | TRBJ2-1 | NA | TRBV3-1/TRBV3-2
TGTGCCAGCAGTCGCGGAATGAACACTGAAGCTTTCTTT | CASSRGMNTEAFF | NA | TRBJ1-1 | NA | TRBV28
TGTGCCAGCAGCCCCCAAGGGGGACTAGCGGGAGGCGAGATCTACGAGCAGTACTTC | CASSPQGGLAGGEIYEQYF | NA | TRBJ2-7 | TRBD2 | TRBV7-6
TGTGCCAGCTCACCGACAGTCCTGGCCTACGAGCAGTACTTC | CASSPTVLAYEQYF | NA | TRBJ2-7 | NA | TRBV18
TGTGCCAGCAGTTTATCCGGGACAGAACGATCAACTAATGAAAAACTGTTTTTT | CASSLSGTERSTNEKLFF | few | TRBJ1-4 | TRBD1 | TRBV28
TGTGCCAGCAGTTACTCAAAAGAGAGGGACAGGTCCTACGAGCAGTACTTC | CASSYSKERDRSYEQYF | NA | TRBJ2-7 | TRBD1 | TRBV6-2/TRBV6-3
TGTGCCAGCAACGTAACAGGCCACTTC | CASNVTGHF | NA | TRBJ1-2 | NA | TRBV7-6
TGTGCCACCAGTGGGTCAATAGCGGAATCTTACAATGAGCAGTTCTTC | CATSGSIAESYNEQFF | NA | TRBJ2-1 | NA | TRBV24-1
TGTGCCACCAGCGGACAGGTGGATGGCTACACCTTC | CATSGQVDGYTF | once | TRBJ1-2 | TRBD1 | TRBV24-1
TGTGCCAGCAGTCCCCCGGGACTCTACCAAGAGACCCAGTACTTC | CASSPPGLYQETQYF | NA | TRBJ2-5 | NA | TRBV3-1/TRBV3-2
TGCGCCAGCACAAGACAGGGAACGAACACCGGGGAGCTGTTTTTT | CASTRQGTNTGELFF | few | TRBJ2-2 | TRBD1 | TRBV10-2
TGTGCCAGTAGTATCGCCCCCGACAGGGACACTGAAGCTTTCTTT | CASSIAPDRDTEAFF | NA | TRBJ1-1 | TRBD1 | TRBV19
TGTGCCAGCAGTTACTCGATCCCGTTTCGCGGGGATAGGCCCTACAATGAGCAGTTCTTC | CASSYSIPFRGDRPYNEQFF | NA | TRBJ2-1 | NA | TRBV6-2/TRBV6-3
TGCGCCAGCAGCCAAGGGGGGGGCGAGACCCAGTACTTC | CASSQGGGETQYF | NA | TRBJ2-5 | NA | TRBV4-1
TGTGCCAGCAGCGGAGGGCTACAGGGGGCTTATGGCTACACCTTC | CASSGGLQGAYGYTF | NA | TRBJ1-2 | TRBD1 | TRBV9
TGTGCCAGCAGTGGGACTAGCGGACCCTCTGGGGCCAACGTCCTGACTTTC | CASSGTSGPSGANVLTF | NA | TRBJ2-6 | TRBD2 | TRBV6-1
TGTGCCAGCAGCGACTGGGGACTAGAGAGCCAAGATACGCAGTATTTT | CASSDWGLESQDTQYF | NA | TRBJ2-3 | TRBD2 | TRBV3-1/TRBV3-2
TGTGCCAGCAGCTCACGGGACTTAGGGCGGAATTCACCCCTCCACTTT | CASSSRDLGRNSPLHF | NA | TRBJ1-6 | NA | TRBV3-1/TRBV3-2
TGTGCCTGGAGTCTACCCCGGACGGGTGGCGGGGAAAAACTGTTTTTT | CAWSLPRTGGGEKLFF | NA | TRBJ1-4 | NA | TRBV30
TGCAGCGTTGCTCAGGGGGCGAATCAGCCCCAGCATTTT | CSVAQGANQPQHF | NA | TRBJ1-5 | TRBD1 | TRBV29-1
TGTGCCAGCAGTTTTATGGCGGGAGTGTCCTACAATGAGCAGTTCTTC | CASSFMAGVSYNEQFF | NA | TRBJ2-1 | TRBD2 | TRBV27
TGCAGCACGGGGGACAGTAAGAACACTGAAGCTTTCTTT | CSTGDSKNTEAFF | NA | TRBJ1-1 | TRBD1 | TRBV29-1
TGCGCCAGCAGCTTGGAAGGGGCGAGCAATCAGCCCCAGCATTTT | CASSLEGASNQPQHF | NA | TRBJ1-5 | NA | TRBV5-1
TGTGCCAGCAGCCAGACAACTGAAGCTTTCTTT | CASSQTTEAFF | NA | TRBJ1-1 | NA | TRBV3-1/TRBV3-2
TGTGCCAGCAGTCCAGACGGAGATCTACGAATCCAGCAGTACTTC | CASSPDGDLRIQQYF | NA | TRBJ2-7 | NA | TRBV6-6
TGTGCCATCGGGGGGACTAGCCCTACCGGGGAGCTGTTTTTT | CAIGGTSPTGELFF | NA | TRBJ2-2 | TRBD2 | TRBV10-3
TGTGCCAGCAGTCGGACTAGCACCTACAATGAGCAGTTCTTC | CASSRTSTYNEQFF | NA | TRBJ2-1 | TRBD2 | TRBV6-5
TGTGCCAGCAGCTTGACAGGTGCGAGTAGCACAGATACGCAGTATTTT | CASSLTGASSTDTQYF | NA | TRBJ2-3 | NA | TRBV5-6